These 30 T cell receptor beta chains were sequenced from one sample in a study of cytomegalovirus exposure and HLA in healthy donors. 13 Jbeta primers and 60 Vbeta primers were used for the PCR. Generated by immunoSEQ multiplex PCR, the TCRdb table keeps only in-frame clones and is missing some. The profile shows around 180,000 clones, about three quarters of them singletons. Material for sequencing was PBMCs. Source of these receptors: a man aged 35 to 55 in good health and CMV-seronegative.

The chain joins TRBV27 to TRBJ1-5; D is possibly TRBD1 (5 bases). This CDR3 spans 14 amino acids. Trimming took off 5 bases at V and 7 bases at J, with 15 bases between the two ends. CDR1 and CDR2 (germline): MNHEY, SMNVEV (reference sequence). The CDR3 coding sequence is TGTGCCAGCAGTATGTGGCCAGCAGGGCAGCCCCAGCATTTT. Its protein is CASSMWPAGQPQHF.

CDR3: CAWSPWDKLTEAFF. CDR3 DNA: TGTGCCTGGAGTCCTTGGGACAAATTAACTGAAGCTTTCTTT. The rearrangement links TRBV30 to TRBJ1-1; perhaps TRBD1 as D (6 bases). Germline loops: CDR1 GTSNPN, CDR2 SVGIG (reference sequence). V shed 2 bases and J shed 5 bases, with 15 bases lying between them. The CDR3 extends over 14 amino acids.

V and J are TRBV27 and TRBJ2-1, with a tentative D call TRBD2 (6 bases). V was shortened by 5 bases and J by 4 bases, with 18 bases between the two germline ends. CDR3 length equals 16 residues. Looked up from germline, CDR1 is MNHEY and CDR2 is SMNVEV (reference sequence). The CDR3 DNA reads TGTGCCAGCAGTCCATTCCCTGGCGGGGTTTACAATGAGCAGTTCTTC. Its translation is CASSPFPGGVYNEQFF.

In its sample, this clone was seen once. The chain carries TRBV15 and TRBJ2-5, with a tentative D call TRBD1 (7 bases). Germline V gene sequence: CDR1 LNHNV, CDR2 YYDKDF (reference sequence). Between the trimmed V and J ends, which lost 4 bases and 2 bases, there was a span of 17 bases. The CDR3 has 16 residues. The CDR3 reads CATSNNRGGWQETQYF. The CDR3 nucleotides are TGTGCCACCAGCAACAACAGGGGAGGTTGGCAAGAGACCCAGTACTTC. Filled out from reference TRBV15 and TRBJ2-5, the complete variable domain reads DAMVIQNPRYQVTQFGKPVTLSCSQTLNHNVMYWYQQKSSQAPKLLFHYYDKDFNNEADTPDNFQSRRPNTSFCFLDIRSPGLGDTAMYLCATSNNRGGWQETQYFGPGTRLLVL.

The CDR3 is CASSLEQGNTEAFF. The CDR3 DNA sequence: TGTGCCAGCAGCTTGGAACAGGGTAACACTGAAGCTTTCTTT. V and J are TRBV5-6 and TRBJ1-1; a weak D match, TRBD1 (6 bases). V shed 0 bases and J shed 2 bases, with 8 bases lying between them. This CDR3 spans 14 amino acids. Germline V gene lookup returns CDR1 SGHDT and CDR2 YYEEEE.

This sequence joins TRBV6-1 and TRBJ1-6; D might be TRBD1 (6 bases). The CDR3 covers 15 residues. V gave up 2 bases and J gave up 9 bases, with 14 bases separating them. Germline-derived CDR1 and CDR2 are MNHNS and SASEGT. The chain's CDR3 is CASSERGGRGSPLHF. CDR3 bases: TGTGCCAGCAGTGAACGGGGGGGGCGAGGTTCACCCCTCCACTTT.

The chain joins TRBV10-3 to TRBJ1-2; tentative D call: TRBD1 (6 bases). Trimming shortened V by 0 bases and J by 1 base, and 12 bases separated the two germline ends. CDR3 length equals 16 residues. Germline V gives CDR1 ENHRY, CDR2 SYGVKD. CDR3 nucleotide sequence: TGTGCCATCAGTGAGTCAGACAGGACCCTTAACTATGGCTACACCTTC. It codes for CAISESDRTLNYGYTF.

This clone appeared a few times. The V and J genes are TRBV4-3 and TRBJ2-5; TRBD2 agrees at 11 bases. The CDR3 totals 16 residues. Per germline, CDR1 LGHNA and CDR2 YSLEER. After removal of 1 base from V and 4 bases from J, the junction contained 5 bases not matched to a gene. The CDR3 nucleotides read TGCGCCAGCAGCCAAGCCGGGACTAGCGGCGGAGAGACCCAGTACTTC. It encodes CASSQAGTSGGETQYF.

The rearrangement uses TRBV5-1 and TRBJ2-7, with a weak D call TRBD2 (5 bases). Germline-derived CDR1 and CDR2 are SGHRS and YFSETQ. With 5 bases removed from V and 3 bases from J, the gap between germline ends came to 12 bases. The CDR3 consists of 13 residues. The CDR3 nucleotides read TGCGCCAGCAGGACCGCGGAGGACTACGAGCAGTACTTC. Its protein is CASRTAEDYEQYF.

The CDR3 DNA sequence: TGTGTCAGAAGCTTGAGAGCGGGGCGCAATGGAAACACCATATATTTT. Encoded protein: CVRSLRAGRNGNTIYF. The rearrangement links TRBV7-5 to TRBJ1-3. TRBV7-5 is deemed a pseudogene. The CDR3 is 16 residues long.

The rearrangement joins TRBV25-1 to TRBJ2-1, with a weak D call TRBD1 (8 bases). The ends were cut back, 1 base at V and 4 bases at J, with 17 bases in the middle. There are 17 residues in the CDR3. CDR1 is MGHDK, CDR2 SYGVNS, per germline. The CDR3, as DNA: TGTGCCAGCAGTGAATTACCCCACAGGGGGGGGTACAATGAGCAGTTCTTC. Protein sequence: CASSELPHRGGYNEQFF. The full variable domain, rest sourced from reference TRBV25-1 and TRBJ2-1, is EADIYQTPRYLVIGTGKKITLECSQTMGHDKMYWYQQDPGMELHLIHYSYGVNSTEKGDLSSESTVSRIRTEHFPLTLESARPSHTSQYLCASSELPHRGGYNEQFFGPGTRLTVL.

Here the CDR3 DNA reads TGTGCCAGCAGTGTTGACCCGGGACTAGCGAACGACGAGCAGTACTTC. It specifies CASSVDPGLANDEQYF. J is TRBJ2-7 and V is TRBV6-1; 10 bases are a match to TRBD2. The V gene end was trimmed by 4 bases and the J gene end by 5 bases; junction bases not matched to a gene: 11. Germline lookup yields CDR1 MNHNS and CDR2 SASEGT. The CDR3 runs to 16 residues.

The genes are TRBV11-2 and TRBJ2-7; D ambiguous. Germline V CDR1 and CDR2: SGHAT, FQNNGV. The CDR3 is 12 amino acids. The V end lost 5 bases, the J end lost 3 bases, and 8 bases lay between the germline ends. This CDR3 reads CASSHSYYEQYF. The CDR3 DNA sequence: TGTGCCAGCAGCCACAGTTACTACGAGCAGTACTTC.

The CDR3 nucleotides are TGTGCCTGGACGGTAGCGGGAGTTGGAGATACGCAGTATTTT. Its protein product is CAWTVAGVGDTQYF. The chain carries TRBV30 and TRBJ2-3; 9 bases align to TRBD2. This CDR3 comprises 14 residues. The J segment lost 5 bases and the V segment lost 4 bases, leaving 7 bases of the junction unmatched. The germline CDR1 and CDR2 sequences are GTSNPN and SVGIG (reference sequence).

The CDR3 DNA reads as TGTGCCAGCAGCCTATTTACTGAAAAACTGTTTTTT. Protein product: CASSLFTEKLFF. This chain joins TRBV11-3 and TRBJ1-4; no clear D gene. CDR3 length equals 12 residues. V was trimmed by 5 bases and J by 7 bases, leaving 8 bases between them. Germline lookup yields CDR1 SGHNT and CDR2 YENEEA.

The rearrangement uses TRBV28 and TRBJ1-3, with D maybe TRBD1 (6 bases). The CDR3 covers 16 residues. V was shortened by 6 bases and J by 8 bases, with 23 bases between the two germline ends. Germline V gives CDR1 MDHEN, CDR2 SYDVKM. The CDR3 DNA sequence: TGTGCCAGCAGCCAGGGGTCAATACAGGGTCGAGACACCATATATTTT. This sequence encodes CASSQGSIQGRDTIYF. Full variable domain (remainder filled in from reference TRBV28 and TRBJ1-3): DVKVTQSSRYLVKRTGEKVFLECVQDMDHENMFWYRQDPGLGLRLIYFSYDVKMKEKGDIPEGYSVSREKKERFSLILESASTNQTSMYLCASSQGSIQGRDTIYFGEGSWLTVV.

The chain employs TRBV7-9 and TRBJ2-5; 7 bases agree with TRBD1. Judging by the DNA end, TRBJ2-7 fits better; the J call may be wrong. Looked up from germline, CDR1 is SEHNR and CDR2 is FQNEAQ (reference sequence). CDR3 length: 12 amino acids. The CDR3 nucleotides read TGTGCCAGCAGCCAGACAGGGTACGAGCAGTACTTC. Translated, it gives CASSQTGYEQYF.

The V and J genes are TRBV19 and TRBJ2-7; 7 nucleotides line up with TRBD2. Trimming at V came to 1 base and at J to 4 bases, leaving 7 bases not matched to a gene. Germline CDR1 is LNHDA and CDR2 is SQIVND (reference sequence). CDR3 size: 15 residues. The CDR3 DNA sequence: TGTGCCAGTAGTATAGGGCGGGAGCCTAAATACGAGCAGTACTTC. Translation gives CASSIGREPKYEQYF.

This clone was found a few times. V usage is TRBV7-8 and J usage is TRBJ1-2, with 10 positions matching TRBD1. CDR3 length: 17 residues. The germline gives CDR1 SGHVS, CDR2 FQNEAQ. V shed 0 bases and J 0 bases; nucleotides not matched to a gene: 4. For the CDR3, the DNA is TGTGCCAGCAGCTTAGCTAGGACAGGGGGGCCTAACTATGGCTACACCTTC. Its protein is CASSLARTGGPNYGYTF.

This clone was seen a handful of times. The chain uses TRBV29-1 and TRBJ1-1, with D tentatively TRBD1 (6 bases). V was pared by 6 bases and J by 8 bases, with 13 bases between. The germline V gene has CDR1 SQVTM and CDR2 ANQGSEA. The CDR3 loop spans 11 amino acids. This CDR3 is CSVERGGEAFF. CDR3 sequence (DNA): TGCAGCGTAGAAAGGGGGGGGGAAGCTTTCTTT.

The chain links TRBV7-2 to TRBJ1-3; 7 bases are shared with TRBD1. With V trimmed by 1 base and J by 5 bases, 2 bases remained unmatched. This CDR3 is built from 14 residues. Germline CDR1 reads SGHTA; CDR2 reads FQGNSA. CDR3 nucleotide sequence: TGTGCCAGCAGCTTAGGACAGGGAAGAAACACCATATATTTT. Translation: CASSLGQGRNTIYF.

The CDR3 loop reads CASSSDSYEQYF. The CDR3 DNA reads as TGTGCCAGCAGTTCCGACAGCTACGAGCAGTACTTC. This sequence joins TRBV2 and TRBJ2-7, with D maybe TRBD1 (5 bases). The CDR3 is 12 amino acids. Germline CDR1 is SNHLY and CDR2 is FYNNEI. Deletions cut 5 bases from V and 3 bases from J, with 8 bases between.

A few counts support this clone. V and J are TRBV19 and TRBJ1-5, with TRBD1 identical over 8 bases. CDR1 is LNHDA, CDR2 SQIVND, per germline (reference sequence). V lost 3 bases to trimming and J lost 6 bases; unmatched junction nucleotides: 7. The CDR3 length is 15 residues. CDR3 loop: CASSIEQGASQPQHF. The DNA of the CDR3 is TGTGCCAGTAGTATTGAGCAGGGGGCCAGTCAGCCCCAGCATTTT. The full variable domain, in which reference TRBV19 and TRBJ1-5 provide the parts outside the CDR3, is DGGITQSPKYLFRKEGQNVTLSCEQNLNHDAMYWYRQDPGQGLRLIYYSQIVNDFQKGDIAEGYSVSREKKESFPLTVTSAQKNPTAFYLCASSIEQGASQPQHFGDGTRLSIL.

The chain carries TRBV5-1 and TRBJ2-1; D gene unclear. This CDR3 is 14 amino acids long. Germline V gene lookup returns CDR1 SGHRS and CDR2 YFSETQ. V gave up 4 bases and J gave up 0 bases, with 8 bases separating them. The CDR3 sequence: CASSPLSSYNEQFF. CDR3 in DNA: TGCGCCAGCAGCCCGCTGAGCTCCTACAATGAGCAGTTCTTC.

The chain links TRBV19 to TRBJ1-4; 12 nucleotides match TRBD1. Germline lookup yields CDR1 LNHDA and CDR2 SQIVND (reference sequence). Unmatched junction bases numbered 16, after V lost 2 bases and J lost 6 bases. The CDR3 has 20 residues. The CDR3: CASSITPRSGTGGGHEKLFF. The CDR3 region has the DNA TGTGCCAGTAGTATAACACCCCGATCCGGGACAGGGGGCGGACATGAAAAACTGTTTTTT.

This sequence joins TRBV5-1 and TRBJ2-3; D ambiguous. The ends were cut back, 0 bases at V and 2 bases at J, with 7 bases in the middle. This CDR3 has 14 amino acids. CDR1 SGHRS and CDR2 YFSETQ come from the germline V gene. CDR3 residues: CASSLDSATDTQYF. The CDR3, as DNA: TGCGCCAGCAGCTTGGACAGTGCCACAGATACGCAGTATTTT.

The chain combines TRBV4-3 with TRBJ2-7, with TRBD1 identical over 9 bases. The V and J ends lost 1 base and 0 bases, in that order; junction bases with no gene match: 7. Germline CDR1 LGHNA, CDR2 YSLEER. The CDR3 contains 17 residues. The CDR3 sequence: CASSQAPGTGLSYEQYF. The CDR3 coding sequence is TGCGCCAGCAGCCAAGCCCCCGGGACAGGGCTCTCCTACGAGCAGTACTTC.

The rearrangement links TRBV7-8 to TRBJ2-3; 7 positions match TRBD1. The V gene's germline CDR1 is SGHVS and CDR2 FQNEAQ. The CDR3 sequence is 16 residues long. V gave up 1 base and J gave up 1 base; unmatched junction bases: 5. CDR3 in amino acids: CASSLETGWGTDTQYF. The CDR3 nucleotides are TGTGCCAGCAGCTTAGAGACAGGGTGGGGCACAGATACGCAGTATTTT.

The chain joins TRBV27 to TRBJ2-7; D ambiguous. Germline assignment: CDR1 MNHEY and CDR2 SMNVEV (reference sequence). V was clipped by 0 bases and J by 3 bases, with 12 bases between them. The CDR3 runs to 15 residues. The CDR3 spells CASSLSNPSDYEQYF. In nucleotides, the CDR3 is TGTGCCAGCAGTTTATCGAACCCAAGCGACTACGAGCAGTACTTC.

This chain connects TRBV11-2 to TRBJ1-3; no firm D call. The ends were cut back, 0 bases at V and 4 bases at J, with 10 bases in the middle. This CDR3 spans 15 amino acids. Germline assignment: CDR1 SGHAT and CDR2 FQNNGV. CDR3: CASSLDPGYGNTIYF. DNA of the CDR3: TGTGCCAGCAGCTTAGACCCCGGGTACGGAAACACCATATATTTT.